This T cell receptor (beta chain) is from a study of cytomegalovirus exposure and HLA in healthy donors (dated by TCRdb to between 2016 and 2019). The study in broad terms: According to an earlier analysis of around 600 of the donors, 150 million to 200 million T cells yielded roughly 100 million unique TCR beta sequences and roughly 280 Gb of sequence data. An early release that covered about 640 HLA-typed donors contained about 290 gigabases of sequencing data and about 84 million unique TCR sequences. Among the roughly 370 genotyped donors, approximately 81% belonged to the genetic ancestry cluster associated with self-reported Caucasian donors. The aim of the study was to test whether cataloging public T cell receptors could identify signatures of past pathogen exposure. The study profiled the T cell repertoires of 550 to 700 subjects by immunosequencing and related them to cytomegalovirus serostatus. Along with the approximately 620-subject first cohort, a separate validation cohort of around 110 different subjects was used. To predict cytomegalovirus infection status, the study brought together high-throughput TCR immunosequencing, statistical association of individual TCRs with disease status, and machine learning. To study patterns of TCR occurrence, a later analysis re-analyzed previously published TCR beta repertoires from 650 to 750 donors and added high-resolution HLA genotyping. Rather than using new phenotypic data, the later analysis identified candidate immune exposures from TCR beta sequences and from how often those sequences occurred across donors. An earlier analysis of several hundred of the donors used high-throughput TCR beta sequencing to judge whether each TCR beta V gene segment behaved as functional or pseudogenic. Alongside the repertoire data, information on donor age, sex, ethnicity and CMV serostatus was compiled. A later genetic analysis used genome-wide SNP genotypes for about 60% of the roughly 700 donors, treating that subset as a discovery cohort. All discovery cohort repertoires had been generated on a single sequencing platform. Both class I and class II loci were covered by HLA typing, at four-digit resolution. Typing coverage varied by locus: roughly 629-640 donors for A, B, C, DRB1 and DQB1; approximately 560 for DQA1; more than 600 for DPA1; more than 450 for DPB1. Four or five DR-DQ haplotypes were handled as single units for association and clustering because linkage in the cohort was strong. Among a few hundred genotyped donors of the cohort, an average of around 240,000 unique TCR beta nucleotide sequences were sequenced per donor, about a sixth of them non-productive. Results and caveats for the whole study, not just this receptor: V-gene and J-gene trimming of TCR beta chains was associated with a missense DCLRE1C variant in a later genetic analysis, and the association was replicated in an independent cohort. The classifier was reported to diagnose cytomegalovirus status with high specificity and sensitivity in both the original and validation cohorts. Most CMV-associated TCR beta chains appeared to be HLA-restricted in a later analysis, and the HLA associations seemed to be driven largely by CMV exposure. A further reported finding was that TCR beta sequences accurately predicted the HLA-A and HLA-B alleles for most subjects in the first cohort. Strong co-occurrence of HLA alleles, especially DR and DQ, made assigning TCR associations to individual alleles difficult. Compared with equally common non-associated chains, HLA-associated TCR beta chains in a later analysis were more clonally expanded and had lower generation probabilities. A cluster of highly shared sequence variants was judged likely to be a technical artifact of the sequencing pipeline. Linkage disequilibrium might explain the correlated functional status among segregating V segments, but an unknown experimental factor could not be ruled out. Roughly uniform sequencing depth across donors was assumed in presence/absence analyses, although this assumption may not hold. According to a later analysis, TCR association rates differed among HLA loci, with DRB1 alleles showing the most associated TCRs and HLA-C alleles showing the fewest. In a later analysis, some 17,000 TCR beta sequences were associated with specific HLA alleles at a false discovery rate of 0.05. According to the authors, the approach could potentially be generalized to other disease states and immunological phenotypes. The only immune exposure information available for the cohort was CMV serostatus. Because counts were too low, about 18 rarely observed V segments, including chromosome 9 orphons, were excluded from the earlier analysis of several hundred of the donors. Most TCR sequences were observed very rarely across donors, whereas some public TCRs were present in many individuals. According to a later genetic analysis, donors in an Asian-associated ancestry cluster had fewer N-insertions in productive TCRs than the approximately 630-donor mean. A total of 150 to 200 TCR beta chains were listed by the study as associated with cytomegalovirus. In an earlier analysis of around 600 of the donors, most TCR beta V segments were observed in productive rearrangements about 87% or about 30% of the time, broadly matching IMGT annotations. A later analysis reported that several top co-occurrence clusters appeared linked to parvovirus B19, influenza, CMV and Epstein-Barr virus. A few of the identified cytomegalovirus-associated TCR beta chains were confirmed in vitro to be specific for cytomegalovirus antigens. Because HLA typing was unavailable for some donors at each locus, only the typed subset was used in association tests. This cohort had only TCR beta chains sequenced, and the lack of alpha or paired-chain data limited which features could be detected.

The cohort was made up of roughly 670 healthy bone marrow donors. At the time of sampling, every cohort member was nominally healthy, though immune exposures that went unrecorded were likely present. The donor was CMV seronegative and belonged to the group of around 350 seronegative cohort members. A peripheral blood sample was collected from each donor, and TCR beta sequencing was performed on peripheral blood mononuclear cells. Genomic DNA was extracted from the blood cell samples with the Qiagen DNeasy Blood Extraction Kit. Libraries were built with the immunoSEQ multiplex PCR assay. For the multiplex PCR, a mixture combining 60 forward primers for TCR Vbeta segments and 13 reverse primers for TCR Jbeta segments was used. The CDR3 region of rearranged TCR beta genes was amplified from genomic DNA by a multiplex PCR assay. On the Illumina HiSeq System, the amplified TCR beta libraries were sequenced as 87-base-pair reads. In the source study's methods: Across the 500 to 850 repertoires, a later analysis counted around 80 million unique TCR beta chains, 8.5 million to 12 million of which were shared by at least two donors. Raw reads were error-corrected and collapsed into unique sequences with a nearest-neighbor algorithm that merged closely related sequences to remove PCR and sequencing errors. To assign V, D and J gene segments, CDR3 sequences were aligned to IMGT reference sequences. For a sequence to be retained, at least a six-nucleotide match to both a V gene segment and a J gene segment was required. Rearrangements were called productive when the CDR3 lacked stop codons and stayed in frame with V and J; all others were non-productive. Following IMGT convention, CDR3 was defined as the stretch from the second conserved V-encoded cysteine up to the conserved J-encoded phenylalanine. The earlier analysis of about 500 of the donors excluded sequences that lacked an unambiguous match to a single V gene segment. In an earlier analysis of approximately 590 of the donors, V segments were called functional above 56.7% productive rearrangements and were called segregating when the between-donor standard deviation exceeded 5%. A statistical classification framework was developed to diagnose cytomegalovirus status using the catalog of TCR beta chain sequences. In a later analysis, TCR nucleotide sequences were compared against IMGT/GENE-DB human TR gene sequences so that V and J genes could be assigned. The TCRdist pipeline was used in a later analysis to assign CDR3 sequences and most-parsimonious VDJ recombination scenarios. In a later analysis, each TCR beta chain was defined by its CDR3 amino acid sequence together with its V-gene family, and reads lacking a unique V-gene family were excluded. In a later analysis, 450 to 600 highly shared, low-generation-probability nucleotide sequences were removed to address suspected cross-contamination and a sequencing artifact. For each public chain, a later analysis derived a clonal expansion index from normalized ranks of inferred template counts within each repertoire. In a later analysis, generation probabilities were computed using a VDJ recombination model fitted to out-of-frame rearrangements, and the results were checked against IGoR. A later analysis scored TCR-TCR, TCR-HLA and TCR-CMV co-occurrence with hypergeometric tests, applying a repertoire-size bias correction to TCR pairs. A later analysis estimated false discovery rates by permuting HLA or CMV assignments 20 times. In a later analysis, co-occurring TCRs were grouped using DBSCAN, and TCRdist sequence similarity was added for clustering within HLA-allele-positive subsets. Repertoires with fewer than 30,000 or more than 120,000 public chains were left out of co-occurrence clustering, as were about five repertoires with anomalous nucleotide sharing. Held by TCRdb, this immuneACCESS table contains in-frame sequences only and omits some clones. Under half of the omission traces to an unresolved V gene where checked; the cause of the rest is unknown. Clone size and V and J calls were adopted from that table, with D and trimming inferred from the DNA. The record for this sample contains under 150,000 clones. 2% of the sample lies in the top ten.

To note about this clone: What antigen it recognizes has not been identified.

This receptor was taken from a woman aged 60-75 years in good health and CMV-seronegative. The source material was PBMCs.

The CDR3 protein sequence reads: CASSERIGPGRLAGYNEQFF. The nucleotide sequence reads as follows: TGTGCCAGCAGTGAACGGATCGGACCGGGACGGCTAGCGGGGTACAATGAGCAGTTCTTC. Recombination joined TRBV6-1 with TRBJ2-1; TRBD2 aligns with 9 central bases. CDR1 MNHNS and CDR2 SASEGT are derived from the germline V gene. Trimming removed 2 bases from V and 4 bases from J; the gene matches leave 18 bases unexplained. The cysteine opens and the phenylalanine closes a CDR3 of 20 amino acids. Left in the record is the CDR3 DNA by itself, 60 bases read in frame from the first base.